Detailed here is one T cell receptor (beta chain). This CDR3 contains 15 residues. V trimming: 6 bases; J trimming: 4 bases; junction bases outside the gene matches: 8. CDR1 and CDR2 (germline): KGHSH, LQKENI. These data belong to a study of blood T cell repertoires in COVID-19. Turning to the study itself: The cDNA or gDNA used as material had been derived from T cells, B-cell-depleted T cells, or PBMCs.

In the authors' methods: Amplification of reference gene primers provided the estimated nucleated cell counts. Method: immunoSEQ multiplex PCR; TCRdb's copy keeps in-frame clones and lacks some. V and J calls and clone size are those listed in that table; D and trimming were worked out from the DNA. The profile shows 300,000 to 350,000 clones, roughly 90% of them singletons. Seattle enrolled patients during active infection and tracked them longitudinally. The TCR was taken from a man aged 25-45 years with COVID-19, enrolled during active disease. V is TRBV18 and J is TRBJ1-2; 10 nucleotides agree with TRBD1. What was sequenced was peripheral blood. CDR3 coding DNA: TGTGCCAGCTCCCCGGGGACAGGGGTTACCTATGGCTACACCTTC. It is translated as CASSPGTGVTYGYTF.